This T cell receptor beta chain was captured in a study of T cells in Graves' hyperthyroidism and ophthalmopathy. V was shortened by 6 bases and J by 1 base, with 12 bases between the two germline ends. Per germline, CDR1 SNHLY and CDR2 FYNNEI. This CDR3 comprises 14 residues. This clonotype was seen only a few times. Amplified TCR beta CDR3 regions came from RNA transcripts. In the first-round RT-PCR of the TCR CDR3, the HTBI primer set was used. TCRdb ran MiXCR on the multiplex PCR reads and lists one entry per CDR3 protein. The top ten clones hold more than 7% of a sample with 500,000 to 800,000 distinct CDR3 sequences, just under 45% of them seen once.

This receptor was obtained from an adult man with Graves' disease, either hyperthyroidism or ophthalmopathy (not recorded which). The material sequenced was peripheral blood or thyroid tissue (not recorded which). The J gene is TRBJ1-1, the V gene TRBV2, with D unclear. The CDR3 DNA sequence: TGTGCCAGCAGCCAAGAGGATTGGAACACTGAAGCTTTCTTT. This encodes CASSQEDWNTEAFF.